These 11 T cell receptor beta chains were sequenced from one sample in a study of blood T cells in healthy people across ages. A J-beta primer mix and a sample-barcoded 5' primer were used in a second PCR of about 7 to 12 cycles. TCRdb re-called the 5' RACE reads through MiXCR, storing one row per CDR3 protein. The data hold about 1.6 million distinct CDR3 sequences, with roughly 32% observed a single time. The material sequenced was blood. The source of these receptors is a woman aged 25 to 39 in good health.

This clonotype was found a few times. The chain joins TRBV5-1 to TRBJ2-1; D is possibly TRBD2 (6 bases). The germline CDR1 and CDR2 sequences are SGHRS and YFSETQ. This CDR3 spans 16 amino acids. V lost 2 bases, J lost 0 bases, and 12 bases lay in between. The CDR3 nucleotides are TGCGCCAGCAGCTTCGGTGGGGGAGGCTCCTACAATGAGCAGTTCTTC. The encoded protein is CASSFGGGGSYNEQFF.

The CDR3 DNA sequence: TGTGCCAGCAGCCAACGGGACTCCGAATTCCAAGAGACCCAGTACTTC. Amino acid sequence: CASSQRDSEFQETQYF. The chain carries TRBV13 and TRBJ2-5; weak D call: TRBD2 (6 bases). The length of the CDR3 is 16 residues. The V end was cut by 5 bases, the J end by 1 base, with 17 bases between. The germline CDR1 and CDR2 sequences are PRHDT and FYEKMQ (reference sequence).

A word on this clonotype: It may be a read error: a sequence one base away is much more abundant. The genes are TRBV30 and TRBJ2-1; a weak D match, TRBD1 (5 bases). The J call may be in error: the DNA end matches TRBJ2-7 better. This CDR3 spans 15 amino acids. Germline V gene sequence: CDR1 GTSNPN, CDR2 SVGIG (reference sequence). CDR3 sequence (DNA): TGTGCCTGGAGTGGGACAAGGGGTTCCTACAATGAGCAGTACTTC. Encoded protein: CAWSGTRGSYNEQYF.

The chain recombines TRBV7-9 with TRBJ1-2; TRBD1 matches 7 bases. J gave up 13 bases and V 5 bases, and 7 bases lay outside the gene matches. CDR3 length: 11 residues. Germline CDR1 is SEHNR and CDR2 is FQNEAQ (reference sequence). The CDR3 here is CASSVTGKRTF. For the CDR3, the DNA is TGTGCCAGCAGCGTGACAGGGAAACGCACCTTC.

The chain has TRBV7-6 and TRBJ2-7; TRBD1 matches at 9 bases. The V gene end was trimmed by 1 base and the J gene end by 2 bases; junction bases not matched to a gene: 9. The CDR3 consists of 17 residues. Germline values: CDR1 SGHVS, CDR2 FNYEAQ. CDR3 sequence reads: CASSLDPGQGFTYEQYF. CDR3 nucleotides: TGTGCCAGCAGCTTAGATCCGGGACAGGGATTTACCTACGAGCAGTACTTC.

The V gene is TRBV5-1, the J gene TRBJ2-5; D may be TRBD2 (7 bases). The CDR3 loop spans 15 amino acids. Germline V lookup: CDR1 SGHRS, CDR2 YFSETQ. V was shortened by 6 bases and J by 1 base, with 16 bases between the two germline ends. In nucleotides, the CDR3 is TGCGCCAGCACCGACCTAGGGGGGGGCCAAGAGACCCAGTACTTC. Protein: CASTDLGGGQETQYF.

The V call is TRBV5-1, the J call TRBJ1-5; D is perhaps TRBD1 (6 bases). The CDR3 loop spans 14 amino acids. The V gene lost 4 bases and the J gene lost 4 bases, with 12 bases spanning the gap. The V gene's germline CDR1 is SGHRS and CDR2 YFSETQ. The CDR3 here is CASSPDSLNQPQHF. The DNA of the CDR3 is TGCGCCAGCAGCCCGGACAGTTTGAATCAGCCCCAGCATTTT. Using reference TRBV5-1 and TRBJ1-5 for the parts outside the CDR3, the full variable domain is KAGVTQTPRYLIKTRGQQVTLSCSPISGHRSVSWYQQTPGQGLQFLFEYFSETQRNKGNFPGRFSGRQFSNSRSEMNVSTLELGDSALYLCASSPDSLNQPQHFGDGTRLSIL.

The rearrangement links TRBV27 to TRBJ2-1, with 10 bases fitting TRBD2. J gave up 3 bases and V 5 bases, and 4 bases lay outside the gene matches. Per the germline V gene, CDR1 is MNHEY and CDR2 is SMNVEV (reference sequence). The CDR3 loop spans 15 amino acids. The DNA of the CDR3 is TGTGCCAGCAGTGCCTCTAGCGGGGGCTACAATGAGCAGTTCTTC. Translated: CASSASSGGYNEQFF.

About this clonotype itself: A junction end diverges from the germline sequence, so it may reflect a read error. The V call is TRBV3-1, the J call TRBJ2-7; 9 bases line up with TRBD1. This CDR3 spans 16 amino acids. CDR1 is LGHDT, CDR2 YNNKEL, per germline (reference sequence). The CDR3 coding sequence is TGTACCAGCAGCCCCCGGGGGGACAGGGTCCCCTACGAGCAGTACTTC. The encoded protein is CTSSPRGDRVPYEQYF.

The gene calls are TRBV27 and TRBJ2-1; D ambiguous. The V gene's germline CDR1 is MNHEY and CDR2 SMNVEV (reference sequence). The CDR3 loop spans 15 amino acids. Trimming stripped 8 bases from V and 0 bases from J, with 14 bases between. CDR3 bases: TGTGCCAGCGGCGAGCATTCCAGCTCCTACAATGAGCAGTTCTTC. Protein product: CASGEHSSSYNEQFF.

This clonotype was detected a few times. The chain is built from TRBV2 and TRBJ2-1; 7 positions match TRBD1. The CDR3 runs to 13 residues. Losses at the gene ends were 8 bases for V and 2 bases for J; bases not matched to a gene: 3. Germline V gene data show CDR1 as SNHLY and CDR2 as FYNNEI. CDR3 sequence (DNA): TGTGCCAGCGGGACAGTAGCCTACAATGAGCAGTTCTTC. Amino acid sequence: CASGTVAYNEQFF.